This passage covers 28 T cell receptor beta chains from one sample sequenced in a study of cytomegalovirus exposure and HLA in healthy donors. With 60 Vbeta and 13 Jbeta primers, the PCR was carried out. Data came from immunoSEQ multiplex PCR; TCRdb stores just in-frame clones and leaves some out. The sample lists over 150,000 clones, about 80% occurring once. The sequencing sample was made of PBMCs. The origin of the receptors is a woman aged 40 to 50 in good health and CMV-seronegative.

The chain is built from TRBV5-1 and TRBJ1-1, with D uncertain. CDR3 length: 12 amino acids. V lost 2 bases, J lost 4 bases, and 6 bases lay in between. Germline assignment: CDR1 SGHRS and CDR2 YFSETQ. The CDR3 DNA follows: TGCGCCAGCAGCTTACCTACCACTGAAGCTTTCTTT. Translation gives CASSLPTTEAFF.

This clone was seen only a few times. The chain combines TRBV5-4 with TRBJ2-7; D ambiguous. CDR1 SGHNT and CDR2 YYREEE come from the germline V gene (reference sequence). This CDR3 is 16 amino acids long. V lost 0 bases, J lost 2 bases, and 15 bases lay in between. The CDR3 reads CASSLVARRDPYEQYF. The DNA for the CDR3 is TGTGCCAGCAGCTTGGTTGCGCGGCGCGATCCCTACGAGCAGTACTTC. The whole variable domain, remainder taken from reference TRBV5-4 and TRBJ2-7, is ETGVTQSPTHLIKTRGQQVTLRCSSQSGHNTVSWYQQALGQGPQFIFQYYREEENGRGNFPPRFSGLQFPNYSSELNVNALELDDSALYLCASSLVARRDPYEQYFGPGTRLTVT.

This clone has just a few counts. V gene TRBV15 combines with J gene TRBJ1-4; D not resolved. The CDR3 is made up of 13 amino acids. The germline CDR1 and CDR2 sequences are LNHNV and YYDKDF (reference sequence). Trimming removed 8 bases from V and 0 bases from J, with 7 bases in between. The CDR3 nucleotides read TGTGCCACCTCAGGTGCAACTAATGAAAAACTGTTTTTT. Translating gives CATSGATNEKLFF.

The rearrangement joins TRBV5-1 to TRBJ2-7; 11 bases match TRBD1. CDR1 is SGHRS and CDR2 is YFSETQ in the germline V gene. This CDR3 comprises 15 residues. Trimming at V came to 4 bases and at J to 0 bases, leaving 3 bases not matched to a gene. The DNA for the CDR3 is TGCGCCAGCAGCCCGGGGACAGGGGGCTCCTACGAGCAGTACTTC. Its protein product is CASSPGTGGSYEQYF.

The V call is TRBV6-5, the J call TRBJ2-5; possibly TRBD2 for D (6 bases). CDR3 length: 14 residues. CDR1 is MNHEY, CDR2 SVGAGI, per germline. Deletions cut 4 bases from V and 5 bases from J, with 14 bases between. The CDR3, as DNA: TGTGCCAGCAGTTCCCCCCCCCGGGGGGAGACCCAGTACTTC. It is translated as CASSSPPRGETQYF.

This sequence joins TRBV7-2 and TRBJ2-2; the D gene is possibly TRBD1 (6 bases). Germline values: CDR1 SGHTA, CDR2 FQGNSA. The V gene lost 6 bases and the J gene lost 4 bases, with 18 bases spanning the gap. The CDR3 runs 16 residues. CDR3 sequence reads: CASRPLGQSPTGELFF. CDR3 sequence (DNA): TGTGCCAGCAGGCCCCTCGGACAGAGTCCCACCGGGGAGCTGTTTTTT.

The chain links TRBV5-1 to TRBJ2-5; 13 nucleotides align to TRBD2. The DNA end is more similar to TRBJ2-7, so the J call may be wrong. The CDR3 runs to 17 residues. Looked up from germline, CDR1 is SGHRS and CDR2 is YFSETQ. CDR3 sequence reads: CASSHGLAGVPSYEQYF. CDR3 DNA: TGCGCCAGCAGCCACGGACTAGCGGGAGTTCCCTCCTACGAGCAGTACTTC.

The V call is TRBV11-3, the J call TRBJ2-5; no firm D call. CDR1 SGHNT and CDR2 YENEEA come from the germline V gene. With 4 bases removed from V and 5 bases from J, the gap between germline ends came to 11 bases. This CDR3 spans 13 amino acids. CDR3 sequence: CASSWRLRETQYF. In nucleotides, the CDR3 is TGTGCCAGCAGCTGGCGTTTGAGGGAGACCCAGTACTTC. The variable domain in full, with the rest retrieved from reference TRBV11-3 and TRBJ2-5, is EAGVVQSPRYKIIEKKQPVAFWCNPISGHNTLYWYLQNLGQGPELLIRYENEEAVDDSQLPKDRFSAERLKGVDSTLKIQPAELGDSAVYLCASSWRLRETQYFGPGTRLLVL.

CDR3 sequence: CASSPWTGVQETQYF. The CDR3 DNA sequence: TGCGCCAGCTCACCCTGGACAGGGGTGCAAGAGACCCAGTACTTC. V usage is TRBV5-1 and J usage is TRBJ2-5, with 9 bases aligning to TRBD1. The V gene's germline CDR1 is SGHRS and CDR2 YFSETQ. The CDR3 is 15 amino acids. The junction had 9 bases not matched to a gene; V was cut back by 7 bases and J by 2 bases.

This sequence joins TRBV29-1 and TRBJ2-5, with TRBD1 as a possible D gene (5 bases). V was cut by 4 bases and J by 5 bases, with 14 bases left in between. CDR1 is SQVTM and CDR2 is ANQGSEA in the germline V gene. The CDR3 extends over 13 amino acids. The CDR3: CSVVPGNGETQYF. The CDR3 DNA is TGCAGCGTTGTACCAGGGAATGGGGAGACCCAGTACTTC.

This chain joins TRBV6-5 and TRBJ2-5; a possible D gene is TRBD1 (6 bases). V shed 3 bases and J shed 4 bases, with 15 bases lying between them. Germline values: CDR1 MNHEY, CDR2 SVGAGI. The CDR3 extends over 15 amino acids. The CDR3 DNA follows: TGTGCCAGCAGTTATTCCGCAGGGGCTGGAGAGACCCAGTACTTC. This encodes CASSYSAGAGETQYF.

The chain links TRBV28 to TRBJ2-7; weak D call: TRBD1 (5 bases). Germline V gene sequence: CDR1 MDHEN, CDR2 SYDVKM. Trimming left V 7 bases short and J 0 bases short, with 13 bases between. This CDR3 is 14 amino acids long. The CDR3 bases are TGTGCCAGCACCCTATCAGGGTTCTCCTACGAGCAGTACTTC. Amino acid sequence: CASTLSGFSYEQYF. Full variable domain (remainder filled in from reference TRBV28 and TRBJ2-7): DVKVTQSSRYLVKRTGEKVFLECVQDMDHENMFWYRQDPGLGLRLIYFSYDVKMKEKGDIPEGYSVSREKKERFSLILESASTNQTSMYLCASTLSGFSYEQYFGPGTRLTVT.

This chain connects TRBV7-2 to TRBJ2-3; D not resolved. The germline V gene encodes CDR1 SGHTA and CDR2 FQGNSA. V was cut by 1 base and J by 0 bases, with 8 bases left in between. The CDR3 extends over 15 amino acids. The CDR3 DNA follows: TGTGCCAGCAGCTTAGATGGGCTAAGCACAGATACGCAGTATTTT. This translates into CASSLDGLSTDTQYF.

The chain links TRBV2 to TRBJ2-5; D is possibly TRBD1 (6 bases). V lost 4 bases and J 2 bases, leaving 8 bases between the germline ends. Germline assignment: CDR1 SNHLY and CDR2 FYNNEI. CDR3 length equals 13 residues. DNA for the CDR3: TGTGCCAGCAGTGGGCAGGGGCAAGAGACCCAGTACTTC. This codes for CASSGQGQETQYF.

The chain joins TRBV6-1 to TRBJ1-1, with 7 bases aligning to TRBD1. This CDR3 is 13 amino acids long. CDR1 MNHNS and CDR2 SASEGT come from the germline V gene. Trimming cost V 7 bases and J 2 bases; bases outside gene matches: 4. The CDR3 DNA reads TGTGCCAGCACGGGACAGCAAAACACTGAAGCTTTCTTT. Protein product: CASTGQQNTEAFF.

The chain links TRBV2 to TRBJ1-1; 9 positions agree with TRBD1. The length of the CDR3 is 12 residues. The J segment lost 5 bases and the V segment lost 6 bases, leaving 1 base of the junction unmatched. Germline V gene lookup returns CDR1 SNHLY and CDR2 FYNNEI. CDR3 loop: CASRDRGTEAFF. The CDR3 nucleotides read TGTGCCAGCAGAGACAGGGGGACTGAAGCTTTCTTT.

The chain joins TRBV7-9 to TRBJ1-5; a weak D match, TRBD1 (6 bases). Germline V gives CDR1 SEHNR, CDR2 FQNEAQ (reference sequence). The CDR3 spans 16 residues. Trimming took off 4 bases at V and 5 bases at J, with 18 bases between the two ends. The CDR3 bases are TGTGCCAGCAGCTCCGGGGGGATGACAGGTTATCAGCCCCAGCATTTT. Its translation is CASSSGGMTGYQPQHF.

The chain is built from TRBV5-8 and TRBJ1-5, with unresolved D. The germline CDR1 and CDR2 sequences are SGHTS and YDEGEE. The CDR3 length is 16 residues. V dropped 4 bases and J dropped 3 bases, with 17 bases sitting between them. The CDR3 region has the DNA TGTGCCAGCAGCGGTGGCCCTTCTAGCGACAATCAGCCCCAGCATTTT. Protein: CASSGGPSSDNQPQHF.

This chain connects TRBV9 to TRBJ1-2; a weak D match, TRBD1 (5 bases). CDR1 is SGDLS and CDR2 is YYNGEE in the germline V gene. CDR3 size: 14 residues. Trimming removed 0 bases at V and 1 base at J, with 7 bases between. The CDR3 nucleotides are TGTGCCAGCAGCGTAGGGGGCCTTAACTATGGCTACACCTTC. Its protein is CASSVGGLNYGYTF.

This chain links TRBV6-6 with TRBJ2-5; 9 nucleotides align to TRBD1. The CDR3 is 14 amino acids. V shed 5 bases and J 5 bases; nucleotides not matched to a gene: 6. The germline V gene has CDR1 MNHNY and CDR2 SVGAGI (reference sequence). CDR3 DNA: TGTGCCAGCAGTGACAGGGGGTCAGTGGAGACCCAGTACTTC. Translating gives CASSDRGSVETQYF.

The chain couples TRBV19 to TRBJ1-5; 7 positions agree with TRBD1. The CDR3 covers 13 residues. With V trimmed by 9 bases and J by 5 bases, 7 bases remained unmatched. From germline, CDR1 is LNHDA and CDR2 SQIVND (reference sequence). CDR3 residues: CASRRQGHQPQHF. The CDR3 DNA sequence: TGTGCCAGCCGCCGACAGGGCCATCAGCCCCAGCATTTT.

The chain is built from TRBV7-8 and TRBJ1-2; no clear D. Germline V gene sequence: CDR1 SGHVS, CDR2 FQNEAQ. CDR3 size: 16 residues. V dropped 5 bases and J dropped 2 bases, with 18 bases sitting between them. The CDR3 DNA sequence: TGTGCCAGCAGCCAACAAAGACTCCCCTTAAACTATGGCTACACCTTC. This encodes CASSQQRLPLNYGYTF.

The chain uses TRBV6-4 and TRBJ1-1; weak D call: TRBD1 (5 bases). This CDR3 comprises 14 residues. Germline loops: CDR1 MRHNA, CDR2 SNTAGT. Trimming stripped 3 bases from V and 3 bases from J, with 11 bases between. CDR3 in DNA: TGTGCCAGCAGTGAGTCGACAGATCACACTGAAGCTTTCTTT. Protein sequence: CASSESTDHTEAFF.

The chain recombines TRBV5-1 with TRBJ1-4, with 7 bases lining up with TRBD1. Germline CDR1 is SGHRS and CDR2 is YFSETQ. CDR3 length: 17 residues. The V and J ends lost 0 bases and 1 base, in that order; junction bases with no gene match: 6. For the CDR3, the DNA is TGCGCCAGCAGCTTGGGACAGGGCCCCCGAACTAATGAAAAACTGTTTTTT. This sequence encodes CASSLGQGPRTNEKLFF.

This clone is large (0.1 to 1%) within its sample. J is TRBJ2-1 and V is TRBV11-3, with D possibly being TRBD2 (5 bases). Germline CDR1 and CDR2: SGHNT and YENEEA. CDR3 length: 14 residues. Trimming pared 5 bases from V and 11 bases from J, leaving 19 bases between. CDR3 in amino acids: CASSPAGEISQQFF. CDR3 DNA sequence: TGTGCCAGCAGCCCGGCCGGGGAGATTAGCCAGCAGTTCTTC.

V gene TRBV16 combines with J gene TRBJ1-5; D is unclear. Germline V gene lookup returns CDR1 KGHSY and CDR2 FQNENV. CDR3 length: 12 amino acids. V was shortened by 4 bases and J by 9 bases, with 10 bases between the two germline ends. CDR3: CASSPGFLPQHF. In DNA, the CDR3 is TGTGCCAGCAGCCCGGGGTTCTTGCCCCAGCATTTT. The full variable domain, with the rest looked up from reference TRBV16 and TRBJ1-5, is GEEVAQTPKHLVRGEGQKAKLYCAPIKGHSYVFWYQQVLKNEFKFLISFQNENVFDETGMPKERFSAKCLPNSPCSLEIQATKLEDSAVYFCASSPGFLPQHFGDGTRLSIL.

This chain joins TRBV5-4 and TRBJ1-1, with TRBD1 as a possible D gene (5 bases). V dropped 0 bases and J dropped 8 bases, with 5 bases sitting between them. Germline lookup yields CDR1 SGHNT and CDR2 YYREEE (reference sequence). The CDR3 contains 11 residues. The CDR3 loop is CASSLDREAFF. As DNA, the CDR3 is TGTGCCAGCAGCTTGGACAGGGAAGCTTTCTTT.

The V and J genes are TRBV5-4 and TRBJ2-4; D possibly corresponds to TRBD1 (7 bases). This CDR3 has 14 amino acids. Deletions cut 0 bases from V and 7 bases from J, with 11 bases between. Germline lookup yields CDR1 SGHNT and CDR2 YYREEE (reference sequence). The CDR3 spells CASSLASGGNIQYF. The CDR3 region has the DNA TGTGCCAGCAGCTTGGCGTCAGGGGGGAACATTCAGTACTTC. The full variable domain, rest sourced from reference TRBV5-4 and TRBJ2-4, is ETGVTQSPTHLIKTRGQQVTLRCSSQSGHNTVSWYQQALGQGPQFIFQYYREEENGRGNFPPRFSGLQFPNYSSELNVNALELDDSALYLCASSLASGGNIQYFGAGTRLSVL.